This T cell receptor beta chain emerged from a study of metastatic and nonmetastatic thyroid tumors (dated by TCRdb to the early 2020s). Describing the broader study: Repertoires from peripheral blood and from tumor or nodule tissue samples of malignant and benign thyroid patients were compared. Results and caveats for the whole study, not just this receptor: TCR beta diversity was reported as significantly higher in malignant tumors than in benign nodules, in both blood and tumor samples.

V drops 4 bases and J drops 0 bases, leaving 13 bases in between. The CDR3 measures 16 amino acids from cysteine to phenylalanine. This entry keeps only the CDR3 DNA: 48 bases, framed from base 1. The germline V gene sets CDR1 to MNHNS and CDR2 to SASEGT. Ten or more counts support this clone. Its antigen has not been determined. Base qualities were left out, and no much larger clone turns up one base away. Before undergoing thyroid surgery, none of the patients had been given any kind of treatment. The study retrospectively analysed patient clinical samples collected from the early 2010s to the late 2010s using T-cell receptor beta sequencing. Libraries came from PCR. These reads were obtained on an Illumina HiSeq 4000. High-throughput sequencing was used to profile the TCR beta-chain CDR3 region of every patient. In the authors' own workflow: The researchers built a classifier to tell apart papillary thyroid cancer patients with distant metastasis, based on CDR3 differences among clinicopathological groups. To measure repertoire diversity the researchers used the Shannon index, while the Morisita-Horn index served to gauge how similar the tumor and blood repertoires were. TCRdb reanalyzed the raw reads on its own, using fastp at Q25 for trimming and MiXCR for clone calling, and kept in-frame beta chains. In this record, the V and J calls reflect TCRdb's handling and not the investigators' own analysis. This sample comprises tens of thousands of clones, roughly 13% of them detected only once. Clones ranked in the top ten supply about 11% of the sample.

The sequence was collected from a female donor with papillary thyroid cancer or a benign thyroid nodule (not recorded which). Some clones in this sample may be carry-over from other donors' samples. The chain uses TRBV6-1 and TRBJ2-1; no D gene is confidently identified. Source material: blood. The CDR3 sequence is CASSALPGGSYNEQFF. The sequenced DNA: TGTGCCAGCAGTGCGCTTCCTGGTGGCTCCTACAATGAGCAGTTCTTC.